Sequencing of this T cell receptor (beta chain) was carried out in a study of identical twins. The CDR3 is 14 amino acids. V was cut by 4 bases and J by 1 base, with 10 bases left in between. The V gene's germline CDR1 is SGHRS and CDR2 YFSETQ. TCRdb reprocessed the 5' RACE reads via MiXCR and lists one record per CDR3 protein. This sample carries 250,000 or so distinct CDR3 sequences, more than 9.5% of them seen once, and the ten largest clones take more than 3.5%. Concerning this clonotype: Its antigen remains unidentified.

Study findings and constraints: Abundant cord blood beta clonotypes carried fewer insertions; memory repertoires showed none.

The same sample was also used in a study of yellow fever vaccine responses in identical twins.

The chain has TRBV5-1 and TRBJ2-3; D is ambiguous. The sequencing input was memory (CD45RO+) T cells sorted from blood. The origin of this receptor is a woman aged 18-35 years in good health. In nucleotides, the CDR3 is TGCGCCAGCAGCAGGATGGCCGGCACAGATACGCAGTATTTT. Translating gives CASSRMAGTDTQYF.